The source of this T cell receptor beta chain is a study of CD8+ T cells in alopecia areata. Background on the study: After 6 to 18 months of tofacitinib, follow-up continued 6 months off drug.

cDNA prepared by RNA extraction and subsequent reverse transcription served as the template for sequencing. Method: immunoSEQ multiplex PCR; TCRdb's copy keeps in-frame clones and lacks some. The data contain under 200,000 clones, approximately 62% of them singletons. Study results and limitations: TCR sharing across patients was less clear than in mice, possibly HLA-related.

Note on this clone: What it binds is not known.

Treatment in this sample: oral pan-JAK inhibitor, 5-10 mg twice daily. Deletions cut 4 bases from V and 8 bases from J, with 11 bases between. Germline V gene data show CDR1 as MGHDK and CDR2 as SYGVNS. The CDR3 consists of 13 residues. Sample: CD4+ T cells sorted from blood, taken at week 24, from a patient treated with tofacitinib. The receptor was isolated from a human donor with alopecia areata. The J gene is TRBJ1-4, the V gene TRBV25-1; D not certain. The CDR3 protein is CASSGWLGEKLFF. The DNA of the CDR3 is TGTGCCAGCAGTGGCTGGCTAGGAGAAAAACTGTTTTTT.